The rows below give T cell receptor beta chains drawn from one sample of a study of identical twins. TCRdb used MiXCR to reprocess the 5' RACE reads, holding one entry per CDR3 protein. This sample has about 1.7 million distinct CDR3 sequences, with about 32% found just once. Sequencing input: cord blood. The receptor set was obtained from a newborn girl in good health. The CDR3 runs from the conserved cysteine through the conserved F or W. A D gene is named only where the DNA matches it firmly. Part of the rows lack a size; the others show once, few, many or a class for expanded clones.

abundance: few; j_gene: TRBJ2-7; v_gene: TRBV6-5; d_gene: -; CDR3aa: CASSRYGGLPSYEQYF; CDR3nt: TGTGCCAGCAGCCGGTATGGTGGGTTACCCTCCTACGAGCAGTACTTC
abundance: few; j_gene: TRBJ2-6; v_gene: TRBV7-2; d_gene: -; CDR3aa: CASSRTGTYGANVLTF; CDR3nt: TGTGCCAGCAGCCGAACCGGGACGTATGGGGCCAACGTCCTGACTTTC
abundance: -; j_gene: TRBJ2-3; v_gene: TRBV7-9; d_gene: -; CDR3aa: CASRYREITDTQYF; CDR3nt: TGTGCCAGCAGGTATAGGGAGATCACAGATACGCAGTATTTT
abundance: few; j_gene: TRBJ2-1; v_gene: TRBV5-1; d_gene: TRBD2; CDR3aa: CASSLGLAGALNEQFF; CDR3nt: TGCGCCAGCAGCTTGGGGCTAGCGGGGGCCCTCAATGAGCAGTTCTTC
abundance: -; j_gene: TRBJ2-1; v_gene: TRBV20-1; d_gene: TRBD1; CDR3aa: CSAAQDRGTYNEQFF; CDR3nt: TGCAGTGCAGCCCAAGACAGGGGCACCTACAATGAGCAGTTCTTC
abundance: many; j_gene: TRBJ2-5; v_gene: TRBV12-3/TRBV12-4; d_gene: -; CDR3aa: CASSFLRGQTQYF; CDR3nt: TGTGCCAGCAGTTTTTTGCGGGGGCAGACCCAGTACTTC
abundance: -; j_gene: TRBJ1-6; v_gene: TRBV6-6; d_gene: -; CDR3aa: CASMGGEGFYLPLHF; CDR3nt: TGTGCCAGCATGGGGGGGGAGGGATTTTATTTACCCCTCCACTTT
abundance: many; j_gene: TRBJ2-7; v_gene: TRBV12-3/TRBV12-4; d_gene: -; CDR3aa: CASSWSGLTTYEQYF; CDR3nt: TGTGCCAGCAGTTGGTCAGGGCTCACTACCTACGAGCAGTACTTC
abundance: -; j_gene: TRBJ2-7; v_gene: TRBV20-1; d_gene: TRBD1; CDR3aa: CSASTGTAPYEQYF; CDR3nt: TGCAGTGCTAGCACCGGGACAGCCCCTTACGAGCAGTACTTC
abundance: -; j_gene: TRBJ1-5; v_gene: TRBV19; d_gene: TRBD1; CDR3aa: CASSIDRAGNQPQHF; CDR3nt: TGTGCCAGTAGTATCGACAGGGCGGGCAATCAGCCCCAGCATTTT
abundance: few; j_gene: TRBJ2-7; v_gene: TRBV20-1; d_gene: TRBD1; CDR3aa: CSARTRQGKYEQYF; CDR3nt: TGCAGTGCTAGAACCCGACAGGGAAAGTACGAGCAGTACTTC
abundance: -; j_gene: TRBJ2-7; v_gene: TRBV19; d_gene: TRBD1; CDR3aa: CASNRTGGYEQYF; CDR3nt: TGTGCCAGTAACCGGACAGGGGGCTACGAGCAGTACTTC
abundance: once; j_gene: TRBJ2-5; v_gene: TRBV11-1; d_gene: -; CDR3aa: CASSLAMGNEQYF; CDR3nt: TGTGCCAGCAGCCTAGCGATGGGCAATGAGCAGTACTTC
abundance: -; j_gene: TRBJ2-1; v_gene: TRBV4-1; d_gene: TRBD2; CDR3aa: CASSQPALGTSGRTYNEQFF; CDR3nt: TGCGCCAGCAGCCAACCGGCTTTGGGAACTAGCGGGAGAACCTACAATGAGCAGTTCTTC
abundance: few; j_gene: TRBJ2-1; v_gene: TRBV5-1; d_gene: -; CDR3aa: CASSLGFERVSHNEQFF; CDR3nt: TGCGCCAGCAGCTTGGGTTTTGAGCGGGTGTCCCACAATGAGCAGTTCTTC
abundance: few; j_gene: TRBJ2-5; v_gene: TRBV20-1; d_gene: -; CDR3aa: CSARDRSRQETQYF; CDR3nt: TGCAGTGCTAGAGATCGATCGCGACAAGAGACCCAGTACTTC
abundance: -; j_gene: TRBJ2-5; v_gene: TRBV27; d_gene: -; CDR3aa: CASSNDQETQYF; CDR3nt: TGTGCCAGCAGTAACGACCAAGAGACCCAGTACTTC
abundance: -; j_gene: TRBJ2-7; v_gene: TRBV20-1; d_gene: TRBD2; CDR3aa: CSARSGRVHEQYF; CDR3nt: TGCAGTGCTCGAAGCGGGAGGGTCCACGAGCAGTACTTC
abundance: -; j_gene: TRBJ2-7; v_gene: TRBV20-1; d_gene: -; CDR3aa: CSASQRHGEFSFPFQKIFAYEQYF; CDR3nt: TGCAGTGCTAGCCAAAGACATGGGGAATTTTCTTTTCCTTTTCAAAAAATCTTTGCCTACGAGCAGTACTTC
abundance: few; j_gene: TRBJ2-1; v_gene: TRBV7-9; d_gene: TRBD2; CDR3aa: CASSLAGGYHEQFF; CDR3nt: TGTGCCAGCAGCTTAGCGGGAGGGTATCATGAGCAGTTCTTC
abundance: -; j_gene: TRBJ2-7; v_gene: TRBV2; d_gene: -; CDR3aa: CASRQGVSYEQYF; CDR3nt: TGTGCCAGCAGACAGGGAGTCTCCTACGAGCAGTACTTC
abundance: -; j_gene: TRBJ2-3; v_gene: TRBV5-1; d_gene: TRBD2; CDR3aa: CASSPEAGGGDTQYF; CDR3nt: TGCGCCAGCAGTCCTGAAGCGGGGGGGGGAGATACGCAGTATTTT
abundance: -; j_gene: TRBJ2-2; v_gene: TRBV5-6; d_gene: -; CDR3aa: CASSLTGLNTGELFF; CDR3nt: TGTGCCAGCAGCTTGACAGGGTTGAACACCGGGGAGCTGTTTTTT
abundance: -; j_gene: TRBJ2-1; v_gene: TRBV6-2/TRBV6-3; d_gene: TRBD2; CDR3aa: CASSYSSGRASNEQFF; CDR3nt: TGTGCCAGCAGTTACTCGTCCGGGAGGGCCTCCAATGAGCAGTTCTTC